These 9 T cell receptor beta chains were all obtained from the same sample, sequenced in a study of technical replicates of blood from a few donors. Using immunoSEQ multiplex PCR, the repertoire was profiled, and TCRdb retains in-frame clones only, with some absent. This table holds roughly 69,000 clones, 95% to 97% found once. Source material: T cells isolated from PBMCs. All receptors derive from a human donor in good health.

J is TRBJ1-2 and V is TRBV11-1, with no clear D. Trimming took 2 bases from V and 5 from J, leaving 6 bases between them. CDR1 is SGHAT, CDR2 FQDESV, per germline (reference sequence). There are 12 residues in the CDR3. The CDR3: CASSLRGYGYTF. CDR3 nucleotide sequence: TGTGCCAGCAGCTTACGAGGGTATGGCTACACCTTC. The full variable domain, completed using reference TRBV11-1 and TRBJ1-2, is EAEVAQSPRYKITEKSQAVAFWCDPISGHATLYWYRQILGQGPELLVQFQDESVVDDSQLPKDRFSAERLKGVDSTLKIQPAELGDSAMYLCASSLRGYGYTFGSGTRLTVV.

Only one count was recorded for this clone. The chain links TRBV20-1 to TRBJ1-2, with unresolved D. The CDR3 sequence is 11 residues long. The V and J ends lost 6 bases and 6 bases respectively, with 11 bases between them. Germline V gene lookup returns CDR1 DFQATT and CDR2 SNEGSKA (reference sequence). The CDR3 protein is CSAPLKNGYTF. CDR3 bases: TGCAGTGCCCCCCTTAAAAATGGCTACACCTTC.

The chain employs TRBV9 and TRBJ2-7; possible D gene TRBD1, 8 bases. CDR1 SGDLS and CDR2 YYNGEE come from the germline V gene. With 4 bases removed from V and 3 bases from J, the gap between germline ends came to 26 bases. This CDR3 has 18 amino acids. The CDR3 protein is CASSFRDRQSGRIYEQYF. CDR3 in DNA: TGTGCCAGCAGCTTCCGGGACAGGCAATCCGGGAGGATCTACGAGCAGTACTTC.

This rearrangement joins TRBV6-5 to TRBJ2-7; 12 positions match TRBD2. Per germline, CDR1 MNHEY and CDR2 SVGAGI. The J segment lost 2 bases and the V segment lost 6 bases, leaving 5 bases of the junction unmatched. There are 15 residues in the CDR3. CDR3 sequence reads: CASSGLAGTPYEQYF. The CDR3 DNA follows: TGTGCCAGCAGCGGACTAGCGGGGACCCCCTACGAGCAGTACTTC.

The gene calls are TRBV19 and TRBJ2-5, with D perhaps TRBD2 (6 bases). The germline V gene encodes CDR1 LNHDA and CDR2 SQIVND (reference sequence). The V end was cut by 4 bases, the J end by 2 bases, with 11 bases between. There are 14 residues in the CDR3. CDR3 nucleotide sequence: TGTGCCAGTAGTAAAACTAGCTTACAAGAGACCCAGTACTTC. This sequence encodes CASSKTSLQETQYF. Complete variable domain (other parts from reference TRBV19 and TRBJ2-5): DGGITQSPKYLFRKEGQNVTLSCEQNLNHDAMYWYRQDPGQGLRLIYYSQIVNDFQKGDIAEGYSVSREKKESFPLTVTSAQKNPTAFYLCASSKTSLQETQYFGPGTRLLVL.

The V and J genes are TRBV5-6 and TRBJ1-3; D gene ambiguous. Trimming cost V 0 bases and J 0 bases, with 7 bases left between them. The V gene's germline CDR1 is SGHDT and CDR2 YYEEEE. The CDR3 is 15 amino acids. CDR3 sequence: CASSLGTGSGNTIYF. CDR3 nucleotide sequence: TGTGCCAGCAGCTTGGGGACTGGCTCTGGAAACACCATATATTTT. Based on the CDR3 plus reference TRBV5-6 and TRBJ1-3, the full variable domain is DAGVTQSPTHLIKTRGQQVTLRCSPKSGHDTVSWYQQALGQGPQFIFQYYEEEERQRGNFPDRFSGHQFPNYSSELNVNALLLGDSALYLCASSLGTGSGNTIYFGEGSWLTVV.

V and J are TRBV9 and TRBJ2-3, with 10 bases fitting TRBD2. J gave up 4 bases and V 4 bases, and 18 bases lay outside the gene matches. In germline, CDR1 is SGDLS, CDR2 YYNGEE. The CDR3 extends over 19 amino acids. Here the CDR3 reads CASSPRSPKREGAADTQYF. The CDR3 DNA is TGTGCCAGCAGCCCACGATCCCCCAAGCGGGAGGGAGCAGCAGATACGCAGTATTTT.

This chain joins TRBV9 and TRBJ2-7, with TRBD1 identical over 8 bases. Losses at the gene ends were 3 bases for V and 3 bases for J; bases not matched to a gene: 8. Germline CDR1 and CDR2: SGDLS and YYNGEE. The CDR3 has 15 amino acids. The CDR3 nucleotides are TGTGCCAGCAGCGCCGGCCACAGGGGGGACTACGAGCAGTACTTC. This codes for CASSAGHRGDYEQYF.

The chain couples TRBV11-2 to TRBJ2-1, with D perhaps matching TRBD2 (5 bases). From germline, CDR1 is SGHAT and CDR2 FQNNGV. Trimming removed 0 bases from V and 10 bases from J, with 10 bases in between. This CDR3 contains 13 residues. In DNA form, the CDR3 reads TGTGCCAGCAGCTTAGAGGAAGCGGTCGAGCAGTTCTTC. As protein: CASSLEEAVEQFF.